Listed below are T cell receptor beta chains from one sample, sequenced in a study of T-cell memory formation after mild COVID-19. In TCRdb, the 5' RACE reads were re-called with MiXCR into one record per CDR3 protein. The profile shows 80,000 to 130,000 distinct CDR3 sequences, 11% of them singletons. Source material: PBMCs or a T cell subset sorted from them (not recorded which). These receptor sequences come from a man aged 18 to 29 who had mild COVID-19 (a few samples of this study predate the infection). Cell type and time point are not known. Both conserved end residues are part of each CDR3. D genes are given only for firm matches. Clone size is not always given. Where it is, it says once, few, many or a class for expanded clones.

d_gene: .; abundance: few; j_gene: TRBJ2-7; v_gene: TRBV27; CDR3nt: TGTGCCAGCAGTCGATACGGGACACTGTCCCGCCAGCAGTACTTC; CDR3aa: CASSRYGTLSRQQYF
d_gene: .; abundance: .; j_gene: TRBJ2-7; v_gene: TRBV5-6; CDR3nt: TGTGCCAGCAGACTGTTGAGGGAGCACGAGCAGTACTTC; CDR3aa: CASRLLREHEQYF
d_gene: .; abundance: many; j_gene: TRBJ2-5; v_gene: TRBV7-2; CDR3nt: TGTGCCAGCAGCCGGGGATCAGACTTACAAGAGACCCAGTACTTC; CDR3aa: CASSRGSDLQETQYF
d_gene: TRBD1; abundance: few; j_gene: TRBJ1-6; v_gene: TRBV7-8; CDR3nt: TGTGCCAGCAGCACCCGGGACAGCCACTCTTCACCCCTCCACTTT; CDR3aa: CASSTRDSHSSPLHF
d_gene: .; abundance: .; j_gene: TRBJ1-1; v_gene: TRBV6-2/TRBV6-3; CDR3nt: TGTGCCAGCAGGGATCAGGGGTGGTCTTTCTTT; CDR3aa: CASRDQGWSFF
d_gene: TRBD1; abundance: .; j_gene: TRBJ1-5; v_gene: TRBV7-2; CDR3nt: TGTGCCAGCAGCTTAGGGACAGGGGGCGCCCAGCCCCAGCATTTT; CDR3aa: CASSLGTGGAQPQHF
d_gene: TRBD1; abundance: few; j_gene: TRBJ2-2; v_gene: TRBV29-1; CDR3nt: TGCAGCGTCCAGGGGGGCAGGGGGCACGGGGAGCTGTTTTTT; CDR3aa: CSVQGGRGHGELFF
d_gene: .; abundance: few; j_gene: TRBJ1-5; v_gene: TRBV20-1; CDR3nt: TGCAGTGCTCCGGAGGGGCAGGGGTTCATTAGCAATCAGCCCCAGCATTTT; CDR3aa: CSAPEGQGFISNQPQHF
d_gene: .; abundance: .; j_gene: TRBJ2-2; v_gene: TRBV4-3; CDR3nt: TGCGCCAGCAGCCAATATCTTGTGGAGGGGAACACCGGGGAGCTGTTTTTT; CDR3aa: CASSQYLVEGNTGELFF
d_gene: .; abundance: .; j_gene: TRBJ2-2; v_gene: TRBV7-8; CDR3nt: TGTGCCAGCAGCCGAAGCCCTAAGACTAGTCGGAACACCGGGGAGCTGTTTTTT; CDR3aa: CASSRSPKTSRNTGELFF
d_gene: .; abundance: .; j_gene: TRBJ1-1; v_gene: TRBV27; CDR3nt: TGTGCCAGCAGCGTGCGGATATTACGGGGTACGAACACTGAAGCTTTCTTT; CDR3aa: CASSVRILRGTNTEAFF
d_gene: .; abundance: few; j_gene: TRBJ1-5; v_gene: TRBV4-1; CDR3nt: TGCGCCAGCAGCCAAGTAGGGTACTATCAGCCCCAGCATTTT; CDR3aa: CASSQVGYYQPQHF
d_gene: .; abundance: .; j_gene: TRBJ2-3; v_gene: TRBV4-2; CDR3nt: TGTGCCAGCAGCCAGTCGGTGGGGGCCCTCACAGATACGCAGTATTTT; CDR3aa: CASSQSVGALTDTQYF
d_gene: TRBD2; abundance: few; j_gene: TRBJ2-1; v_gene: TRBV12-3/TRBV12-4; CDR3nt: TGTGCCAGCAGTCCCTCACTAGCGTACAATGAGCAGTTCTTC; CDR3aa: CASSPSLAYNEQFF
d_gene: .; abundance: many; j_gene: TRBJ2-4; v_gene: TRBV21-1; CDR3nt: TGTGCCAGCAGCAGGGAGTTGCTAGCCAAAAACATTCAGTACTTC; CDR3aa: CASSRELLAKNIQYF
d_gene: TRBD1; abundance: .; j_gene: TRBJ1-2; v_gene: TRBV6-2/TRBV6-3; CDR3nt: TGTGCCGCCGGGGGACAGCAGTCGGGCGGCTACTCCTTC; CDR3aa: CAAGGQQSGGYSF
d_gene: .; abundance: .; j_gene: TRBJ2-1; v_gene: TRBV6-2/TRBV6-3; CDR3nt: TGTGCCAGCAGTTACGCACAGGGTAACTCCTACAATGAGCAGTTCTTC; CDR3aa: CASSYAQGNSYNEQFF
d_gene: TRBD1; abundance: .; j_gene: TRBJ2-4; v_gene: TRBV6-6; CDR3nt: TGTGCCAGCAGTTATTCGAACAGGGGGCAGAGGGTAGCCAAAAACATTCAGTACTTC; CDR3aa: CASSYSNRGQRVAKNIQYF
d_gene: .; abundance: .; j_gene: TRBJ2-5; v_gene: TRBV3-1; CDR3nt: TGTGCCAGCAGCCCCACCGGGTGGGGGGGGGCGTCGGATCAACAAGAGACCCAGTACTTC; CDR3aa: CASSPTGWGGASDQQETQYF
d_gene: .; abundance: many; j_gene: TRBJ2-7; v_gene: TRBV7-9; CDR3nt: TGTGCCAGCAGCTCCTTGGAGGACTCGACCTACGAGCAGTACTTC; CDR3aa: CASSSLEDSTYEQYF
d_gene: .; abundance: .; j_gene: TRBJ2-2; v_gene: TRBV4-1; CDR3nt: TGCGCCAGCAGCCAAGAGCCAGGGGACACCGGGGAGCTGTTTTTT; CDR3aa: CASSQEPGDTGELFF
d_gene: TRBD1; abundance: once; j_gene: TRBJ1-1; v_gene: TRBV7-2; CDR3nt: TGTGCCAGCAGCTTAGGGACAGGGGGCAGGAGGAACACTGAAGCTTTCTTT; CDR3aa: CASSLGTGGRRNTEAFF
d_gene: .; abundance: .; j_gene: TRBJ2-7; v_gene: TRBV6-2/TRBV6-3; CDR3nt: TGTGCCAGCACTTTTAGGGATTACGAGCAGTACTTC; CDR3aa: CASTFRDYEQYF
d_gene: .; abundance: .; j_gene: TRBJ1-2; v_gene: TRBV4-1; CDR3nt: TGCGCCAGCAGCCAGGAGTCAGGGCCCCGGGGAGGCTACACCTTC; CDR3aa: CASSQESGPRGGYTF
d_gene: .; abundance: .; j_gene: TRBJ1-6; v_gene: TRBV7-2; CDR3nt: TGTGCCAGCAGCTTAGCTCGTGAAGTCTTTAATTCACCCCTCCACTTT; CDR3aa: CASSLAREVFNSPLHF
d_gene: .; abundance: few; j_gene: TRBJ2-3; v_gene: TRBV7-3; CDR3nt: TGTGCCAGCAGCTTAGGCCAAGTCACAGATACGCAGTATTTT; CDR3aa: CASSLGQVTDTQYF
d_gene: .; abundance: .; j_gene: TRBJ2-7; v_gene: TRBV4-2; CDR3nt: TGTGCCAGCAGCCAAACGGACTCCTACGAGCAGTACTTC; CDR3aa: CASSQTDSYEQYF